Below are 16 T cell receptor beta chains sequenced from a single sample in a study of T cells after posttransplantation cyclophosphamide. Assay: immunoSEQ multiplex PCR; the TCRdb copy retains only in-frame clones and omits some. The data show roughly 14,000 clones, none appearing only once, with under 25% held by the ten largest. Cyclophosphamide on days +3 and +4 followed busulfan-fludarabine conditioning and a marrow graft. Sequences were derived from PBMCs, sampled more than 1,000 days after allogeneic stem cell transplant with posttransplant cyclophosphamide. The receptors derive from a female patient aged 40-49 years who received an allogeneic stem cell transplant from a related donor, was CMV-positive, and had no GVHD. Part of the T cell pool may stem from the graft donor.

In this sample, this clone turned up many times. The chain is built from TRBV19 and TRBJ2-7, with TRBD1 as a possible D gene (7 bases). Per germline, CDR1 LNHDA and CDR2 SQIVND (reference sequence). V was trimmed by 4 bases and J by 0 bases, leaving 13 bases between them. This CDR3 has 15 residues. The chain's CDR3 is CASSTYRGLSYEQYF. The CDR3 DNA is TGTGCCAGTAGTACCTACAGGGGACTCTCCTACGAGCAGTACTTC.

This clone was seen at least ten times. The J gene is TRBJ1-2, the V gene TRBV7-2; possible D gene TRBD1, 5 bases. V was shortened by 3 bases and J by 7 bases, with 15 bases between the two germline ends. The length of the CDR3 is 14 residues. The V gene's germline CDR1 is SGHTA and CDR2 FQGNSA. The CDR3 protein is CASSFGEGWGGYTF. CDR3 coding DNA: TGTGCCAGCAGCTTCGGGGAGGGGTGGGGTGGCTACACCTTC.

A few counts support this clone. The rearrangement uses TRBV18 and TRBJ2-2; TRBD2 agrees at 13 bases. J gave up 6 bases and V 3 bases, and 7 bases lay outside the gene matches. Germline V gene data show CDR1 as KGHSH and CDR2 as LQKENI. This CDR3 has 17 residues. CDR3 DNA sequence: TGTGCCAGCTCACCGACGGGACTAGCGGGGATGGCCGGGGAGCTGTTTTTT. Amino acid sequence: CASSPTGLAGMAGELFF.

The chain links TRBV13 to TRBJ1-2, with a tentative D call TRBD1 (5 bases). V shed 6 bases and J shed 7 bases, with 12 bases lying between them. Germline V gene data show CDR1 as PRHDT and CDR2 as FYEKMQ (reference sequence). This CDR3 contains 12 residues. CDR3: CASSLGGGGYTF. CDR3 DNA sequence: TGTGCCAGCAGTTTGGGGGGAGGTGGCTACACCTTC. Based on the CDR3 plus reference TRBV13 and TRBJ1-2, the full variable domain is AAGVIQSPRHLIKEKRETATLKCYPIPRHDTVYWYQQGPGQDPQFLISFYEKMQSDKGSIPDRFSAQQFSDYHSELNMSSLELGDSALYFCASSLGGGGYTFGSGTRLTVV.

This clone occurred many times. The CDR3 region is CASSITGGSYEQYF. CDR3 DNA sequence: TGCGCCAGCAGCATCACAGGGGGCAGCTACGAGCAGTACTTC. The chain combines TRBV5-1 with TRBJ2-7, with 9 bases lining up with TRBD1. The CDR3 spans 14 residues. Germline V gives CDR1 SGHRS, CDR2 YFSETQ. The V gene end was trimmed by 4 bases and the J gene end by 3 bases; junction bases not matched to a gene: 5.

This clone has at least ten counts. This sequence joins TRBV21-1 and TRBJ1-4; TRBD1, the D gene given by the table, was not confirmed from the DNA. TRBV21-1 is classified as a pseudogene. CDR3 length: 16 residues. The CDR3 region is CASCRQGTAVGEKLFF. The CDR3 DNA reads as TGTGCCAGCTGTCGACAGGGTACAGCAGTAGGGGAAAAACTGTTTTTT.

This chain links TRBV2 with TRBJ1-5, with 10 nucleotides matching TRBD1. Germline CDR1 reads SNHLY; CDR2 reads FYNNEI. Trimming took 3 bases from V and 6 from J; bases not matched to a gene: 8. The CDR3 consists of 16 residues. This CDR3 reads CASSDVSGQGFQPQHF. The DNA of the CDR3 is TGTGCCAGCAGTGATGTCTCGGGACAGGGGTTTCAGCCCCAGCATTTT.

The genes are TRBV27 and TRBJ1-6; D might be TRBD1 (6 bases). This CDR3 is built from 17 residues. The V and J ends lost 3 bases and 7 bases respectively, with 19 bases between them. Germline loops: CDR1 MNHEY, CDR2 SMNVEV (reference sequence). The CDR3 bases are TGTGCCAGCAGTTTTGCAGACCGACAGGTTCGGAATTCACCCCTCCACTTT. This encodes CASSFADRQVRNSPLHF.

This clone was counted at least ten times. J is TRBJ1-5 and V is TRBV5-1, with TRBD1 identical over 7 bases. The germline CDR1 and CDR2 sequences are SGHRS and YFSETQ. V lost 6 bases to trimming and J lost 4 bases; unmatched junction nucleotides: 10. The CDR3 has 15 residues. The CDR3 sequence: CASTQTGDGNQPQHF. CDR3 coding DNA: TGCGCCAGCACCCAAACAGGGGACGGGAATCAGCCCCAGCATTTT.

This clone showed up many times. The chain couples TRBV5-6 to TRBJ2-1, with D tentatively TRBD2 (6 bases). Germline CDR1 and CDR2: SGHDT and YYEEEE. This CDR3 contains 15 residues. V was shortened by 0 bases and J by 5 bases, with 12 bases between the two germline ends. The CDR3 here is CASSLGLLANNEQFF. In nucleotides, the CDR3 is TGTGCCAGCAGCTTGGGTCTACTAGCCAACAATGAGCAGTTCTTC.

V usage is TRBV6-5 and J usage is TRBJ1-6, with D perhaps matching TRBD1 (5 bases). Per germline, CDR1 MNHEY and CDR2 SVGAGI. The CDR3 is made up of 14 amino acids. Trimming took off 7 bases at V and 7 bases at J, with 14 bases between the two ends. The CDR3 protein is CASNPGRANSPLHF. The CDR3 DNA reads as TGTGCCAGCAACCCGGGCAGGGCAAATTCACCCCTCCACTTT.

This clone was counted between two and nine times. This sequence joins TRBV15 and TRBJ1-1; 8 bases match TRBD1. The CDR3 covers 16 residues. CDR1 LNHNV and CDR2 YYDKDF come from the germline V gene (reference sequence). The trim removed 2 bases at V and 0 bases at J, leaving 5 bases unmatched. CDR3: CATSRPRTGMNTEAFF. DNA for the CDR3: TGTGCCACCAGCAGACCGCGGACAGGGATGAACACTGAAGCTTTCTTT.

This clone was counted only a few times. This chain links TRBV7-2 with TRBJ1-5, with a possible D match to TRBD1 (6 bases). The germline CDR1 and CDR2 sequences are SGHTA and FQGNSA. CDR3 length equals 15 residues. Trimming pared 4 bases from V and 1 base from J, leaving 11 bases between. CDR3 in DNA: TGTGCCAGCAGCTATGAGACAGGAAGCAATCAGCCCCAGCATTTT. Its protein product is CASSYETGSNQPQHF.

The V and J genes are TRBV6-1 and TRBJ2-7; 9 positions match TRBD1. The V gene's germline CDR1 is MNHNS and CDR2 SASEGT. V gave up 2 bases and J gave up 2 bases; unmatched junction bases: 16. The CDR3 consists of 19 residues. This CDR3 reads CASSEYPGQGWGETYEQYF. CDR3 nucleotides: TGTGCCAGCAGTGAATATCCGGGACAGGGATGGGGTGAGACCTACGAGCAGTACTTC.

This clone was counted between two and nine times. The junction differs from germline at one of its ends, possibly a read error. Other DNA sequences from this sample encode an identical CDR3 as well. The chain recombines TRBV6-5 with TRBJ2-1; 8 nucleotides align to TRBD2. CDR3 length: 14 amino acids. The germline V gene encodes CDR1 MNHEY and CDR2 SVGAGI. The CDR3 DNA reads TGCGCCAGCAGTTATCGTACAATAGCGGGGAAGAGGTTCTTC. The encoded protein is CASSYRTIAGKRFF.

This clone was seen many times. The chain uses TRBV11-2 and TRBJ1-3; D remains unclear. Trimming removed 2 bases from V and 0 bases from J, with 14 bases in between. Germline CDR1 reads SGHAT; CDR2 reads FQNNGV. The CDR3 has 17 residues. This CDR3 is CASSLRYSRSSGNTIYF. For the CDR3, the DNA is TGTGCCAGCAGCTTAAGATACAGCCGGTCCTCTGGAAACACCATATATTTT.